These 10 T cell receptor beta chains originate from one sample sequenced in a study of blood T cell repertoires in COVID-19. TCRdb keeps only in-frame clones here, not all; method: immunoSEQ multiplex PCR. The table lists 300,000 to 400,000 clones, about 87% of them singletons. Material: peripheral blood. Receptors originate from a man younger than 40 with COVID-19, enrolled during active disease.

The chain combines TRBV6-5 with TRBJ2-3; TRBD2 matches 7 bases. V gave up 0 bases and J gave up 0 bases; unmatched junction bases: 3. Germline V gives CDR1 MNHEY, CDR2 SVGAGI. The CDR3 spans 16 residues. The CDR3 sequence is CASSYSTSPSTDTQYF. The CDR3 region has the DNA TGTGCCAGCAGTTACTCGACTAGCCCTAGCACAGATACGCAGTATTTT.

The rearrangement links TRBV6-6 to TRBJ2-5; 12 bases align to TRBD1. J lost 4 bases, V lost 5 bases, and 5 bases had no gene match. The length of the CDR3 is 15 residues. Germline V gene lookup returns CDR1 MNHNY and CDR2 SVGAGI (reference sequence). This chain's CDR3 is CASSQGTGGVETQYF. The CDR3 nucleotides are TGTGCCAGCAGTCAAGGGACAGGGGGCGTAGAGACCCAGTACTTC.

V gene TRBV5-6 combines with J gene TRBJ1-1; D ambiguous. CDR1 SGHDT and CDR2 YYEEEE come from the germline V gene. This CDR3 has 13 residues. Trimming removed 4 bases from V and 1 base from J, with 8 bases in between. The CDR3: CASSINTNTEAFF. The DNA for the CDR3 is TGTGCCAGCAGCATTAACACGAACACTGAAGCTTTCTTT.

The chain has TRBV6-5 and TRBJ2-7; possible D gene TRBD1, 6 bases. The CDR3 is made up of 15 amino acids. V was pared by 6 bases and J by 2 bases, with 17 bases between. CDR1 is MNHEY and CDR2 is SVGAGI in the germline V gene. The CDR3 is CASSYGRTVTYEQYF. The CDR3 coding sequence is TGTGCCAGCAGCTACGGGCGGACAGTCACCTACGAGCAGTACTTC.

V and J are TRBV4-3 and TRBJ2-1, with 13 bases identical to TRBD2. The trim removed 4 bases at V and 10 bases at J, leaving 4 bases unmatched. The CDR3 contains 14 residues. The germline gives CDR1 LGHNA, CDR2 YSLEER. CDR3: CASSPGTSGKEQFF. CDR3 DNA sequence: TGCGCCAGCAGCCCAGGGACTAGCGGGAAGGAGCAGTTCTTC.

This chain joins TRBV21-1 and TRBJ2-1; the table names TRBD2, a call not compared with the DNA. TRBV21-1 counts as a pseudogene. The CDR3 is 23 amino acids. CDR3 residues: CARPPSRVPTSGGVPVVNNEQFF. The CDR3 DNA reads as TGTGCCAGGCCCCCCTCGAGAGTCCCGACTAGCGGGGGGGTTCCCGTTGTAAACAATGAGCAGTTCTTC.

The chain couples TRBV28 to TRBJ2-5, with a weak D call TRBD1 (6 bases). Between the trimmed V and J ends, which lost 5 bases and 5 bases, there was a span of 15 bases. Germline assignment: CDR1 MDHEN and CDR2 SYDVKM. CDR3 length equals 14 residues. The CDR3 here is CASSRQVFRETQYF. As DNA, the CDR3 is TGTGCCAGCAGTAGACAGGTTTTTCGGGAGACCCAGTACTTC. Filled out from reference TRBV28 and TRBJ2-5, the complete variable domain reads DVKVTQSSRYLVKRTGEKVFLECVQDMDHENMFWYRQDPGLGLRLIYFSYDVKMKEKGDIPEGYSVSREKKERFSLILESASTNQTSMYLCASSRQVFRETQYFGPGTRLLVL.

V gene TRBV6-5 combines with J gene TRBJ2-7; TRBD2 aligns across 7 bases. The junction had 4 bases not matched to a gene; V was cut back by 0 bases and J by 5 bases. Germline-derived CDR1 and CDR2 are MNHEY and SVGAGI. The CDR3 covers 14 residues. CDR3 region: CASSYSFRGDEQYF. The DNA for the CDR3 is TGTGCCAGCAGTTACTCGTTCCGGGGGGACGAGCAGTACTTC.

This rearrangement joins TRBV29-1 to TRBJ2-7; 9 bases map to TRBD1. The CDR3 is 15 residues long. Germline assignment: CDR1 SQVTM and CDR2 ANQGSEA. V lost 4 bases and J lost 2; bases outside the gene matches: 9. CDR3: CSVATFGTGTYEQYF. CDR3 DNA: TGCAGCGTTGCCACCTTTGGGACAGGGACCTACGAGCAGTACTTC.

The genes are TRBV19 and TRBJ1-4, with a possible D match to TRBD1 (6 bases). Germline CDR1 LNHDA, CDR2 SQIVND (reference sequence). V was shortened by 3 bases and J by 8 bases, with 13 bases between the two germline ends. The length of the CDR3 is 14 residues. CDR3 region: CASSIRGPAEKLFF. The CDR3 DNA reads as TGTGCCAGTAGTATCAGGGGCCCAGCGGAAAAACTGTTTTTT.